These 7 T cell receptor beta chains were sequenced from one sample in a study of response to subunit inactivated influenza vaccine (dated 2018 in TCRdb). Libraries were made using RT-PCR. Sequencing used an Illumina HiSeq 2500. The raw public data were reprocessed by TCRdb itself: fastp quality trimming at Q25, MiXCR clonotype calling, in-frame beta chains only. Identical CDR3 proteins give one entry, which carries the most common genes and DNA. This sample is represented by fewer than 600,000 distinct CDR3 sequences; approximately 6.9% of them were singletons. About an eighth of the sample belongs to the ten largest clones. Specimen: PBMCs from blood, collected roughly 24 months after vaccination. The source is a man aged 50-75 years who received an inactivated influenza vaccine. Donor details come from another sample of the same person, matched by shared clones.

The chain carries TRBV27 and TRBJ1-1; maybe TRBD1 (6 bases). CDR3 length: 15 amino acids. Germline V gene lookup returns CDR1 MNHEY and CDR2 SMNVEV (reference sequence). V gave up 5 bases and J gave up 4 bases, with 17 bases separating them. CDR3 in amino acids: CASSLGQQGVTEAFF. DNA for the CDR3: TGTGCCAGCAGTCTTGGACAGCAGGGAGTCACTGAAGCTTTCTTT.

The chain combines TRBV20-1 with TRBJ2-5, with TRBD2 matching over 13 bases. V lost 6 bases and J lost 5; bases outside the gene matches: 6. Germline lookup yields CDR1 DFQATT and CDR2 SNEGSKA (reference sequence). The CDR3 covers 14 residues. The CDR3 DNA is TGCAGTGCAACGGGACTAGCGGGGATGGAGACCCAGTACTTC. Its translation is CSATGLAGMETQYF.

CDR3 DNA sequence: TGTGCCACCAGTGATTGGACAGGGGAAGAGACCCAGTACTTC. This sequence encodes CATSDWTGEETQYF. The rearrangement joins TRBV24-1 to TRBJ2-5; TRBD1 matches 9 bases. Per the germline V gene, CDR1 is KGHDR and CDR2 is SFDVKD. V trimming: 2 bases; J trimming: 3 bases; junction bases outside the gene matches: 0. The CDR3 extends over 14 amino acids.

This sequence joins TRBV27 and TRBJ2-1, with TRBD2 matching over 9 bases. The CDR3 runs 17 residues. Germline CDR1 and CDR2: MNHEY and SMNVEV (reference sequence). V gave up 10 bases and J gave up 5 bases; unmatched junction bases: 18. The CDR3 loop reads CATGLALTSATDNEQFF. CDR3 DNA: TGTGCCACGGGACTAGCCCTAACCTCCGCGACCGACAATGAGCAGTTCTTC.

This clonotype was observed many times. The chain joins TRBV20-1 to TRBJ2-1, with D hard to call. The germline gives CDR1 DFQATT, CDR2 SNEGSKA (reference sequence). V dropped 5 bases and J dropped 0 bases, with 11 bases sitting between them. This CDR3 contains 14 residues. Written as DNA, the CDR3 is TGCAGTGCTCGGACCACGAGCTCCTACAATGAGCAGTTCTTC. The encoded protein is CSARTTSSYNEQFF.

CDR3 DNA: TGTGCCAGCTGTATGCGGTATAATTCACCCCTCCACTTT. Its translation is CASCMRYNSPLHF. J is TRBJ1-6 and V is TRBV6-1; D call uncertain. The germline CDR1 and CDR2 sequences are MNHNS and SASEGT. The CDR3 runs 13 residues. V lost 8 bases to trimming and J lost 4 bases, with 9 bases between them.

V and J are TRBV20-1 and TRBJ2-7, with TRBD2 as a possible D gene (6 bases). V was clipped by 3 bases and J by 7 bases, with 10 bases between them. The CDR3 loop spans 11 amino acids. The germline V gene encodes CDR1 DFQATT and CDR2 SNEGSKA (reference sequence). The CDR3, as DNA: TGCAGTGCTAGCGGTGGAGGGGAGCAGTACTTC. Translation gives CSASGGGEQYF.